These 8 T cell receptor beta chains originate from one sample sequenced in a study of cytomegalovirus exposure and HLA in healthy donors (dated 2017 in TCRdb). The receptor library was made with the immunoSEQ multiplex PCR assay. The multiplex PCR relied on a mix of 60 forward primers for TCR Vbeta segments and 13 reverse primers for TCR Jbeta segments. Sourced from immuneACCESS, this table was stored by TCRdb with only in-frame sequences that have V and J called. A share of the clones is absent; for the studies checked, an unresolved V gene accounts for under half, and the remainder has no known explanation. Counted in this sample were about 180,000 clones; approximately 80% of them appeared once. The biggest ten clones account for 5.5% to 7.5% of the sample. Specimen: PBMCs. Receptors originate from a man aged 25-45 years in good health and CMV-seropositive.

The chain couples TRBV14 to TRBJ1-1, with 7 bases lining up with TRBD1. Trimming at V came to 8 bases and at J to 3 bases, leaving 9 bases not matched to a gene. The CDR3 consists of 14 residues. The germline V gene has CDR1 SGHDN and CDR2 FVKESK. Written as DNA, the CDR3 is TGTGCCAGCCAGGACAGGTTCGGTGACACTGAAGCTTTCTTT. This encodes CASQDRFGDTEAFF. Full variable domain (rest looked up from reference TRBV14 and TRBJ1-1): EAGVTQFPSHSVIEKGQTVTLRCDPISGHDNLYWYRRVMGKEIKFLLHFVKESKQDESGMPNNRFLAERTGGTYSTLKVQPAELEDSGVYFCASQDRFGDTEAFFGQGTRLTVV.

J is TRBJ2-3 and V is TRBV4-3; 10 bases align to TRBD2. The CDR3 is 15 residues long. CDR1 LGHNA and CDR2 YSLEER come from the germline V gene. Trimming took 2 bases from V and 1 from J; bases not matched to a gene: 0. CDR3 bases: TGCGCCAGCAGCCAACTAGCGGGGGGCACAGATACGCAGTATTTT. Its protein product is CASSQLAGGTDTQYF.

V usage is TRBV29-1 and J usage is TRBJ1-2; a possible D gene is TRBD1 (5 bases). CDR3 length: 13 amino acids. From germline, CDR1 is SQVTM and CDR2 ANQGSEA. The CDR3 loop is CTVLGGDNYGYTF. DNA of the CDR3: TGCACCGTGTTGGGAGGGGACAACTATGGCTACACCTTC.

The chain is built from TRBV5-4 and TRBJ1-2; TRBD1 matches at 7 bases. The CDR3 totals 13 residues. Per germline, CDR1 SGHNT and CDR2 YYREEE (reference sequence). Unmatched junction bases numbered 2, after V lost 4 bases and J lost 2 bases. The CDR3 region has the DNA TGTGCCAGCAGCCAGGGACAGAACTATGGCTACACCTTC. Protein product: CASSQGQNYGYTF.

V and J are TRBV4-1 and TRBJ1-2, with TRBD1 as a possible D gene (5 bases). This CDR3 region has 15 residues. Germline CDR1 is MGHRA and CDR2 is YSYEKL. Trimming took 1 base from V and 8 from J, leaving 17 bases between them. The CDR3 region is CASSQAVQRGDGYTF. The CDR3 bases are TGCGCCAGCAGCCAAGCGGTCCAGCGCGGGGACGGCTACACCTTC.

This clone came up once. This sequence joins TRBV7-2 and TRBJ1-1; TRBD1 matches at 9 bases. CDR1 is SGHTA, CDR2 FQGNSA, per germline. With V trimmed by 7 bases and J by 10 bases, 16 bases remained unmatched. The CDR3 is 15 amino acids. The CDR3 here is CASNRPDRGGIRAFF. The CDR3 bases are TGTGCCAGCAACAGACCGGACAGGGGAGGAATCCGAGCTTTCTTT.

The V gene is TRBV6-5, the J gene TRBJ2-2, with 8 bases aligning to TRBD2. The germline CDR1 and CDR2 sequences are MNHEY and SVGAGI. This CDR3 is built from 15 residues. The J segment lost 6 bases and the V segment lost 2 bases, leaving 5 bases of the junction unmatched. The CDR3 reads CASSYGGLGAGELFF. CDR3 sequence (DNA): TGTGCCAGCAGTTACGGGGGACTAGGGGCCGGGGAGCTGTTTTTT.

The chain is built from TRBV19 and TRBJ1-6; possible D gene TRBD1, 6 bases. Germline V gene sequence: CDR1 LNHDA, CDR2 SQIVND (reference sequence). Trimming removed 4 bases from V and 2 bases from J, with 18 bases in between. The CDR3 runs 18 residues. CDR3 region: CASSTHLDRTTYNSPLHF. The CDR3 DNA is TGTGCCAGTAGTACCCATTTAGACAGGACGACCTATAATTCACCCCTCCACTTT.